Listed here is a single T cell receptor beta chain. The data were obtained in a study of technical replicates of blood from several donors. Generated by immunoSEQ multiplex PCR, the TCRdb table keeps only in-frame clones and is missing some. The sample records about 73,000 clones, roughly 93% being singletons. Sequencing was performed on T cells isolated from PBMCs. This clonotype was obtained from a human donor in good health.

CDR3 in DNA: TGTGCCAGTAGTATGGGCAGCGGGATATTACAAGAGACCCAGTACTTC. Protein sequence: CASSMGSGILQETQYF. The rearrangement uses TRBV19 and TRBJ2-5, with 7 bases lining up with TRBD2. Per the germline V gene, CDR1 is LNHDA and CDR2 is SQIVND (reference sequence). This CDR3 is 16 amino acids long. The J segment lost 2 bases and the V segment lost 3 bases, leaving 9 bases of the junction unmatched. The full variable domain, rest sourced from reference TRBV19 and TRBJ2-5, is DGGITQSPKYLFRKEGQNVTLSCEQNLNHDAMYWYRQDPGQGLRLIYYSQIVNDFQKGDIAEGYSVSREKKESFPLTVTSAQKNPTAFYLCASSMGSGILQETQYFGPGTRLLVL.